This TCR beta chain came from a study of tumor and adjacent non-tumor tissue in lung cancer. Study summary: About 4.17 million productive TCRbeta reads were obtained per sample on average.

RNA was extracted from bulk tissue without any cell sorting. General study findings and limits: Normal lung showed higher cumulative top 100 clone frequency than tumor.

After removal of 7 bases from V and 3 bases from J, the junction contained 5 bases not matched to a gene. The CDR3 consists of 14 residues. Germline V gene sequence: CDR1 MNHEY, CDR2 SVGEGT. A modified ARM-PCR protocol with three rounds of nested PCR amplified TCRbeta. Each CDR3 protein gets one entry after TCRdb re-called the multiplex PCR reads with MiXCR. The sample consists of tens of thousands of distinct CDR3 sequences, 75% to 90% of them appearing once. Worth noting for this clonotype: Antigen unknown.

The sample comprised lung tumor tissue. The chain carries TRBV6-2 or TRBV6-3 and TRBJ2-2, with 7 bases identical to TRBD1. This TCR was recovered from a woman aged 45 to 65 with non-small cell lung cancer. In nucleotides, the CDR3 is TGTGCCAGCAATCCGGACAGGCACACCGGGGAGCTGTTTTTT. Protein sequence: CASNPDRHTGELFF.